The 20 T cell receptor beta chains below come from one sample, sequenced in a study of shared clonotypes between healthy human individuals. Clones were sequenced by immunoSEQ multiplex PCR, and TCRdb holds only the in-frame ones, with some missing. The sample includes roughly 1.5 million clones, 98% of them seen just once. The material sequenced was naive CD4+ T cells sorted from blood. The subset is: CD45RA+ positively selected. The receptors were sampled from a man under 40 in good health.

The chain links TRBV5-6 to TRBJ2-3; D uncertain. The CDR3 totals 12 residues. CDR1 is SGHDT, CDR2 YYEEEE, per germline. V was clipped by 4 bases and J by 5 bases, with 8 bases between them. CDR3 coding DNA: TGTGCCAGCAGCCGAATGGTAGATACGCAGTATTTT. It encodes CASSRMVDTQYF.

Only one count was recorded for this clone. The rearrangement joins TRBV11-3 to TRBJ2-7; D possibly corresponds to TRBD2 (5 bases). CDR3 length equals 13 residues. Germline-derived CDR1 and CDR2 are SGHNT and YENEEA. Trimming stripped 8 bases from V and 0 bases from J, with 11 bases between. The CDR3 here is CASSRANSYEQYF. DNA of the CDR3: TGTGCCAGCTCGAGGGCGAACTCCTACGAGCAGTACTTC.

This CDR3 reads CASSLGQEDTEAFF. For the CDR3, the DNA is TGCGCCAGCAGCTTGGGACAGGAAGACACTGAAGCTTTCTTT. The V and J genes are TRBV5-1 and TRBJ1-1; perhaps TRBD1 as D (6 bases). V was shortened by 0 bases and J by 3 bases, with 9 bases between the two germline ends. The CDR3 length is 14 residues. Germline loops: CDR1 SGHRS, CDR2 YFSETQ.

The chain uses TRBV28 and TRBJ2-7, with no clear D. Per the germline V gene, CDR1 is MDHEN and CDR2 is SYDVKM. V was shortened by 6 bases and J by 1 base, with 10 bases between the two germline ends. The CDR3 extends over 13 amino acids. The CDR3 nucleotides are TGTGCCAGCAGCCGTCTCGGTTCCTACGAGCAGTACTTC. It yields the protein CASSRLGSYEQYF.

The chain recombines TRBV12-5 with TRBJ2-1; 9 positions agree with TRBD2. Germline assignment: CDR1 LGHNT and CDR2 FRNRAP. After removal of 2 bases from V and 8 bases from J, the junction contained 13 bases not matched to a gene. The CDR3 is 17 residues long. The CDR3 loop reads CASGLRGVASGNDEQFF. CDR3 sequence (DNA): TGTGCTAGTGGTTTGCGCGGGGTCGCTAGCGGGAATGATGAGCAGTTCTTC.

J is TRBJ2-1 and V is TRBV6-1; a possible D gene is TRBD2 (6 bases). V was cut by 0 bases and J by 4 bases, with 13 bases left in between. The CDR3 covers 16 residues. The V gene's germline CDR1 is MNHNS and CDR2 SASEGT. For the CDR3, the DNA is TGTGCCAGCAGTGAAGCTAGACTAGGATTTTACAATGAGCAGTTCTTC. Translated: CASSEARLGFYNEQFF.

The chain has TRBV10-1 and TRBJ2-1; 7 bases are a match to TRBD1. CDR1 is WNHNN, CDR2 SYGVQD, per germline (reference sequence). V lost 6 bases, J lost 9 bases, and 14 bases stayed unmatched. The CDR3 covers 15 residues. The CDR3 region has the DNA TGCGCCAGCAGCCTCAGGGGCGGACAGGCGGCTGAGCAGTTCTTC. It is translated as CASSLRGGQAAEQFF.

The chain's CDR3 is CASSPAGTSGRGVEQFF. The CDR3 nucleotides read TGTGCCAGCAGCCCTGCCGGGACTAGCGGGAGAGGCGTTGAGCAGTTCTTC. V is TRBV7-6 and J is TRBJ2-1, with TRBD2 matching over 14 bases. CDR1 and CDR2 (germline): SGHVS, FNYEAQ. V shed 5 bases and J 9 bases; nucleotides not matched to a gene: 12. This CDR3 is built from 17 residues.

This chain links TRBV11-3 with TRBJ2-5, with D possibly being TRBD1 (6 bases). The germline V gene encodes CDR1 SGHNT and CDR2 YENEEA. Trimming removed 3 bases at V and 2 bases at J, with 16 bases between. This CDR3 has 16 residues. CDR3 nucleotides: TGTGCCAGCAGCTTGGCTTCTACAGGGCCTCAAGAGACCCAGTACTTC. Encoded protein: CASSLASTGPQETQYF.

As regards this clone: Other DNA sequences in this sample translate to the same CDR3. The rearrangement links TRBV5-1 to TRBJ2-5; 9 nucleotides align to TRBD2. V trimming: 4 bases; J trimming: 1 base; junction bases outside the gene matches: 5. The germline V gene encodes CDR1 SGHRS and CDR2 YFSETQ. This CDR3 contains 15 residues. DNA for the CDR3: TGCGCCAGCAGCCTAGCGGGAACGCGCCAAGAGACCCAGTACTTC. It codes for CASSLAGTRQETQYF. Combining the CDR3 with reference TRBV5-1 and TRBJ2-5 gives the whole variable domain KAGVTQTPRYLIKTRGQQVTLSCSPISGHRSVSWYQQTPGQGLQFLFEYFSETQRNKGNFPGRFSGRQFSNSRSEMNVSTLELGDSALYLCASSLAGTRQETQYFGPGTRLLVL.

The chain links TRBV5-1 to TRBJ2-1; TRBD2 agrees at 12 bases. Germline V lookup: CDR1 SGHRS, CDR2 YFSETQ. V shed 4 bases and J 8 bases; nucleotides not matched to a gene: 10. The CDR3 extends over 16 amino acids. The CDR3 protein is CASSPGATSGSYEQFF. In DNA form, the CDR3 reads TGCGCCAGCAGCCCGGGGGCGACTAGCGGGAGCTATGAGCAGTTCTTC.

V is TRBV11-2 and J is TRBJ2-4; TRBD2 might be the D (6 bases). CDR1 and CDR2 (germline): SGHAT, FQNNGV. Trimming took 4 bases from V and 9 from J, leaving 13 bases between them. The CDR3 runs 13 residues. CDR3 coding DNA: TGTGCCAGCAGCTCTACTGGGGGAGGCATTCAGTACTTC. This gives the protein CASSSTGGGIQYF.

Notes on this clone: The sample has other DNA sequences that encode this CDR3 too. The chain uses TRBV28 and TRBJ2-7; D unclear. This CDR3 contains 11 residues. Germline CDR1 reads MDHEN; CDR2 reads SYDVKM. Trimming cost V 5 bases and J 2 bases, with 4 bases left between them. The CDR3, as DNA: TGTGCCAGCAGTGATACCTACGAGCAGTACTTC. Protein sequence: CASSDTYEQYF.

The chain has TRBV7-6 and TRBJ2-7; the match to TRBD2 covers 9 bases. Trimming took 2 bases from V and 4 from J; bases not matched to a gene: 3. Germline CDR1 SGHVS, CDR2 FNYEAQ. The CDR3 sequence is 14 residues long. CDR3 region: CASSLSSGSYEQYF. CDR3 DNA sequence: TGTGCCAGCAGCTTAAGTAGCGGGAGTTACGAGCAGTACTTC.

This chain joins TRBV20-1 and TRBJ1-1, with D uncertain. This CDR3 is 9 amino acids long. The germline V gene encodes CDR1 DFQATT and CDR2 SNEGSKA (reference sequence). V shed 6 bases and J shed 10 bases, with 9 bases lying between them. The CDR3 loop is CSAGELAFF. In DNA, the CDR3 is TGCAGTGCGGGCGAATTAGCTTTCTTT.

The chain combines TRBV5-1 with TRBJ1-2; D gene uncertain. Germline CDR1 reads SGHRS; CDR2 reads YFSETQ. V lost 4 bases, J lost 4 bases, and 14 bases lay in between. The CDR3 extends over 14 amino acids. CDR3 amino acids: CASSPSLGGYGYTF. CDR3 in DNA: TGCGCCAGCAGCCCTAGCCTAGGCGGCTATGGCTACACCTTC.

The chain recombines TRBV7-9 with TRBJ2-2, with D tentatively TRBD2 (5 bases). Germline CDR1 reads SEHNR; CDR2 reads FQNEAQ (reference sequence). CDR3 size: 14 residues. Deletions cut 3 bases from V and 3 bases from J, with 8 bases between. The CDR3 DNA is TGTGCCAGCAGCTTGGGAGCCGACACCGGGGAGCTGTTTTTT. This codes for CASSLGADTGELFF.

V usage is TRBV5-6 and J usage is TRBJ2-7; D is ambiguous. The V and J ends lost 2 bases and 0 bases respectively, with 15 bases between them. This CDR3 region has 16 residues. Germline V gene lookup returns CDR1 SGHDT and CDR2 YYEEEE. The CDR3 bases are TGTGCCAGCAGCTTACAACCAGACACGGGCTCCTACGAGCAGTACTTC. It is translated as CASSLQPDTGSYEQYF.

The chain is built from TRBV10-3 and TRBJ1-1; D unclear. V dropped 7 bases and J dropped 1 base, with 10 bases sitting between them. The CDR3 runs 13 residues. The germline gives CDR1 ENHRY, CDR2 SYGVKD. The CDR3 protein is CAITQSKNTEAFF. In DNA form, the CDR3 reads TGTGCCATCACACAATCCAAGAACACTGAAGCTTTCTTT.

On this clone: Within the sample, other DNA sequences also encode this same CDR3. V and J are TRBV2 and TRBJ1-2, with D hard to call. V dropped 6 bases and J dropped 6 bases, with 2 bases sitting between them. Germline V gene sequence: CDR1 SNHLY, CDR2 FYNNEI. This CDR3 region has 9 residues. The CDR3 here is CASRDGYTF. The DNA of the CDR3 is TGTGCCAGCAGGGATGGCTACACCTTC.